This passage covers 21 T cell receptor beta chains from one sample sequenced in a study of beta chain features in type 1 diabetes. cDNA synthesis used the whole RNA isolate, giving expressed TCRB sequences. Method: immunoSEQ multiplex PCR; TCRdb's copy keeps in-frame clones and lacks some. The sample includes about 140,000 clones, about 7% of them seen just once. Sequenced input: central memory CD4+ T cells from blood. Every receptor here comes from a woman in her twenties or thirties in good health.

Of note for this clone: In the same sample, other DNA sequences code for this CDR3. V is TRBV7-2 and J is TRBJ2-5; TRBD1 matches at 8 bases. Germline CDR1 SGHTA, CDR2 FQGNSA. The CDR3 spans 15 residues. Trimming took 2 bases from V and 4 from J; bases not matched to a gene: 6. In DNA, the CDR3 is TGTGCCAGCAGCTTAAGGACAGGGAGTGTAGAGACCCAGTACTTC. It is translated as CASSLRTGSVETQYF.

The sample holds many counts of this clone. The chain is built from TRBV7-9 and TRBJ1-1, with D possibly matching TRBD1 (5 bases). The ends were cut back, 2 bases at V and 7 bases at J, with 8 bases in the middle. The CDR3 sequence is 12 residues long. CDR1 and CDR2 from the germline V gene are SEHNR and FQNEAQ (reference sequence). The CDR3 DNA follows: TGTGCCAGCAGCTTAAGGGGAAGTGAAGCTTTCTTT. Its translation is CASSLRGSEAFF.

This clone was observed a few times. The CDR3 region is CAIKSQGLTEAFF. The CDR3 coding sequence is TGTGCCATCAAGTCGCAGGGCCTCACTGAAGCTTTCTTT. This chain uses TRBV10-3 with TRBJ1-1, with D tentatively TRBD1 (5 bases). CDR1 and CDR2 (germline): ENHRY, SYGVKD. The CDR3 spans 13 residues. V was shortened by 7 bases and J by 4 bases, with 13 bases between the two germline ends.

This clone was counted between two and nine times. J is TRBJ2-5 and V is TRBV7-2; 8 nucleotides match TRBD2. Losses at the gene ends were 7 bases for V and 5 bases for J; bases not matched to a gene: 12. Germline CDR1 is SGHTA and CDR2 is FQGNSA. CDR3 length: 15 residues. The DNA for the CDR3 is TGTGCCAGCAACAACTTAGCGGGATTCGAGGAGACCCAGTACTTC. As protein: CASNNLAGFEETQYF.

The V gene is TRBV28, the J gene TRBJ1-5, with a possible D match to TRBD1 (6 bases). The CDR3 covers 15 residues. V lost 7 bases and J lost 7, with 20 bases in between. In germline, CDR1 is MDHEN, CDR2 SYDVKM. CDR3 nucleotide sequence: TGTGCCAGCACCACTCCCGTCAGGGGAGGGCAGCCCCAGCATTTT. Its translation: CASTTPVRGGQPQHF.

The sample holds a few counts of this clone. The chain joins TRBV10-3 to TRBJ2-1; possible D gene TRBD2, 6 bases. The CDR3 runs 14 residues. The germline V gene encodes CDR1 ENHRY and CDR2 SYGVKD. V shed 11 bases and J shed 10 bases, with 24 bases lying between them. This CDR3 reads CASKFSSSRGEQFF. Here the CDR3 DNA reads TGTGCCTCCAAGTTTTCTAGTAGTCGGGGGGAGCAGTTCTTC.

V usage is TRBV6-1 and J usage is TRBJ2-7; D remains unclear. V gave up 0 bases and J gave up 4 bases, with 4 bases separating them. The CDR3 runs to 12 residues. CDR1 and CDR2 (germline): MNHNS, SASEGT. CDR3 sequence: CASSEAQYEQYF. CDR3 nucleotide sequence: TGTGCCAGCAGTGAAGCGCAGTACGAGCAGTACTTC.

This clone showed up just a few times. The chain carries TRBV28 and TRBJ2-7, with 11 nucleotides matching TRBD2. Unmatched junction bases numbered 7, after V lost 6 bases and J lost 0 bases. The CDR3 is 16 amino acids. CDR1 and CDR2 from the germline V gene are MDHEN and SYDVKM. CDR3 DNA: TGTGCCAGCAGCCAGACTAGCGGGGCAATCTCCTACGAGCAGTACTTC. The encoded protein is CASSQTSGAISYEQYF.

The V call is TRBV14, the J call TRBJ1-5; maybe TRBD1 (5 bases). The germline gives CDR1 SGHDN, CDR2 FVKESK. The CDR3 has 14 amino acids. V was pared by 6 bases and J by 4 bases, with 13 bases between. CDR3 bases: TGTGCCAGCAGTCTTGGACACCCTAATCAGCCCCAGCATTTT. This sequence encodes CASSLGHPNQPQHF. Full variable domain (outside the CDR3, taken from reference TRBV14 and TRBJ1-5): EAGVTQFPSHSVIEKGQTVTLRCDPISGHDNLYWYRRVMGKEIKFLLHFVKESKQDESGMPNNRFLAERTGGTYSTLKVQPAELEDSGVYFCASSLGHPNQPQHFGDGTRLSIL.

The CDR3 bases are TGTGCCAGCTCACCTCCCGGTCCGGGGTACGAGCAGTACTTC. Its protein is CASSPPGPGYEQYF. J is TRBJ2-7 and V is TRBV18; tentative D call: TRBD2 (5 bases). CDR3 length equals 14 residues. The ends were cut back, 3 bases at V and 4 bases at J, with 13 bases in the middle. CDR1 is KGHSH and CDR2 is LQKENI in the germline V gene.

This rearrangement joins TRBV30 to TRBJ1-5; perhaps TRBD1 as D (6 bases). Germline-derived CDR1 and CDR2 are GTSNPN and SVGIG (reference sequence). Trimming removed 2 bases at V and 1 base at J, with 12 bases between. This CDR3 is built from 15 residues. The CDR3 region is CAWSLAGVSNQPQHF. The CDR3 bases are TGTGCCTGGAGTTTGGCAGGGGTAAGCAATCAGCCCCAGCATTTT.

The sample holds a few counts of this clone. CDR3 in DNA: TGCGCCAGCAGCTTAGATGGACAGGTCGGCTATGGCTACACCTTC. Amino acid sequence: CASSLDGQVGYGYTF. This chain links TRBV5-1 with TRBJ1-2, with 7 bases fitting TRBD1. V dropped 2 bases and J dropped 4; count of bases not matched to a gene: 8. This CDR3 region has 15 residues. From germline, CDR1 is SGHRS and CDR2 YFSETQ.

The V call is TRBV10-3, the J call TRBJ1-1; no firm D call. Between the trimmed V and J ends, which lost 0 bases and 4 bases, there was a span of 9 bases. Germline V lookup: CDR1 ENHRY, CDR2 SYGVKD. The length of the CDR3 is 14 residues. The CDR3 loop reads CAISESQSSTEAFF. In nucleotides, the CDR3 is TGTGCCATCAGTGAGTCACAGTCATCCACTGAAGCTTTCTTT.

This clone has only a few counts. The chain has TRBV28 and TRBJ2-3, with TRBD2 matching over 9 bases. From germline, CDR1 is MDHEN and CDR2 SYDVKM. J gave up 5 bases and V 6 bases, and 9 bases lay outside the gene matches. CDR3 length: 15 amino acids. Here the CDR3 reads CASSRGLAEVDTQYF. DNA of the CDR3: TGTGCCAGCAGCCGGGGACTAGCCGAAGTAGATACGCAGTATTTT.

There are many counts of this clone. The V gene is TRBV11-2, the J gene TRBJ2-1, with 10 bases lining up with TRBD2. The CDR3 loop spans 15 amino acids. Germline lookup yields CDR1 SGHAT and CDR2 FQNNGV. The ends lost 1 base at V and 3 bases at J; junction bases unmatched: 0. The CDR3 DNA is TGTGCCAGCAGCTTAGCTAGCGGGAGCTACAATGAGCAGTTCTTC. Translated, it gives CASSLASGSYNEQFF.

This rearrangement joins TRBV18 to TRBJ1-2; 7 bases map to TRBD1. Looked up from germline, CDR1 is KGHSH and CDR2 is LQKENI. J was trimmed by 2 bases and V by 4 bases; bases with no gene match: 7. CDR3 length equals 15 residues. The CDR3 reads CASSLDRVRNYGYTF. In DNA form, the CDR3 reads TGTGCCAGCTCACTAGACAGGGTTCGGAACTATGGCTACACCTTC. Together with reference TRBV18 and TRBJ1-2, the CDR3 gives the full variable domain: NAGVMQNPRHLVRRRGQEARLRCSPMKGHSHVYWYRQLPEEGLKFMVYLQKENIIDESGMPKERFSAEFPKEGPSILRIQQVVRGDSAAYFCASSLDRVRNYGYTFGSGTRLTVV.

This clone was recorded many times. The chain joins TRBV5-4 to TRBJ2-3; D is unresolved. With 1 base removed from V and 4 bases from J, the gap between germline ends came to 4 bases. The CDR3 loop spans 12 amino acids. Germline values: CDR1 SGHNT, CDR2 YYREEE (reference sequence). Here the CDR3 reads CASSLRADTQYF. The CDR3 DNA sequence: TGTGCCAGCAGCTTGCGAGCAGATACGCAGTATTTT. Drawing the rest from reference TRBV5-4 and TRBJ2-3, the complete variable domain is ETGVTQSPTHLIKTRGQQVTLRCSSQSGHNTVSWYQQALGQGPQFIFQYYREEENGRGNFPPRFSGLQFPNYSSELNVNALELDDSALYLCASSLRADTQYFGPGTRLTVL.

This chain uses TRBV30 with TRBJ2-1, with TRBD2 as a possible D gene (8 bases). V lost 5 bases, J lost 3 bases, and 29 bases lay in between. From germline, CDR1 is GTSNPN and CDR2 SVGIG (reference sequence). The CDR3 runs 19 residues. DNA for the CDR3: TGTGCCTGGGATCTGGGGTACAGGGGAACTAGCGGATTCTACAATGAGCAGTTCTTC. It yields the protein CAWDLGYRGTSGFYNEQFF.

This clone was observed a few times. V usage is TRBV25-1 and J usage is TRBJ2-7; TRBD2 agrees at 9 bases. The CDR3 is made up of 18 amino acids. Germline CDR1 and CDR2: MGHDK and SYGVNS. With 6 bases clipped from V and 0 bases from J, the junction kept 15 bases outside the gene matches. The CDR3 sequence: CASSGPRGAGGLSYEQYF. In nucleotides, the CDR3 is TGTGCCAGCAGCGGCCCTAGGGGAGCGGGAGGCCTCTCCTACGAGCAGTACTTC.

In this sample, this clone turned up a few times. The CDR3 region is CASPPEQFSARTALAKNIQYF. CDR3 coding DNA: TGTGCCAGTCCTCCCGAGCAGTTTTCGGCGAGGACAGCACTAGCCAAAAACATTCAGTACTTC. This chain links TRBV28 with TRBJ2-4; maybe TRBD1 (6 bases). This CDR3 is 21 amino acids long. The V and J ends lost 9 bases and 0 bases respectively, with 33 bases between them. Germline V gene lookup returns CDR1 MDHEN and CDR2 SYDVKM. The full variable domain, its missing parts supplied by reference TRBV28 and TRBJ2-4, is DVKVTQSSRYLVKRTGEKVFLECVQDMDHENMFWYRQDPGLGLRLIYFSYDVKMKEKGDIPEGYSVSREKKERFSLILESASTNQTSMYLCASPPEQFSARTALAKNIQYFGAGTRLSVL.

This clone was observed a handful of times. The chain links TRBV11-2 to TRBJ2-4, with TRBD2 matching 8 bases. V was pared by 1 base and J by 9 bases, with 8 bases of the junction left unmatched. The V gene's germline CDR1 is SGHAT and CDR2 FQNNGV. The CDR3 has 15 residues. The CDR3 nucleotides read TGTGCCAGCAGCTTAGCGAAGGGGCTAGCGGGCATTCAGTACTTC. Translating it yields CASSLAKGLAGIQYF.